This entry lists 23 T cell receptor beta chains sequenced from one sample in a study of cytomegalovirus exposure and HLA in healthy donors. The PCR contained 60 Vbeta and 13 Jbeta primers. Method: immunoSEQ multiplex PCR; TCRdb's copy keeps in-frame clones and lacks some. Of 40,000 to 55,000 clones listed, roughly 75% are singletons. Sequenced: PBMCs. The receptor source for this set is a man younger than 45 in good health and CMV-seropositive.

The rearrangement uses TRBV29-1 and TRBJ1-1, with 8 bases matching TRBD1. J gave up 0 bases and V 6 bases, and 3 bases lay outside the gene matches. CDR3 length equals 13 residues. Per germline, CDR1 SQVTM and CDR2 ANQGSEA. The DNA of the CDR3 is TGCAGCGTGCTACAGGGGGTGAACACTGAAGCTTTCTTT. Translating it yields CSVLQGVNTEAFF.

J is TRBJ1-2 and V is TRBV7-9; weak D call: TRBD1 (5 bases). Trimming removed 1 base from V and 4 bases from J, with 16 bases in between. Per the germline V gene, CDR1 is SEHNR and CDR2 is FQNEAQ (reference sequence). The CDR3 loop spans 16 amino acids. The CDR3 nucleotides read TGTGCCAGCAGCTTAGACCGGGACGCGGGGCTCTATGGCTACACCTTC. Translation: CASSLDRDAGLYGYTF.

The rearrangement uses TRBV5-5 and TRBJ1-1; D is uncertain. With 1 base removed from V and 3 bases from J, the gap between germline ends came to 4 bases. This CDR3 region has 12 residues. CDR1 and CDR2 (germline): SGHKS, YYEKEE (reference sequence). The CDR3 region is CASSLQDTEAFF. In DNA, the CDR3 is TGTGCCAGCAGCTTGCAGGACACTGAAGCTTTCTTT.

This chain links TRBV6-4 with TRBJ2-1, with D possibly TRBD1 on 8 matching bases. The V gene lost 5 bases and the J gene lost 0 bases, with 14 bases spanning the gap. Per germline, CDR1 MRHNA and CDR2 SNTAGT. The CDR3 totals 16 residues. In nucleotides, the CDR3 is TGTGCCAGCAGTACACAGGGGGGGAGCTCCTACAATGAGCAGTTCTTC. It translates to CASSTQGGSSYNEQFF.

V and J are TRBV19 and TRBJ1-2, with D unclear. This CDR3 comprises 15 residues. Trimming pared 7 bases from V and 4 bases from J, leaving 19 bases between. Germline CDR1 reads LNHDA; CDR2 reads SQIVND (reference sequence). As DNA, the CDR3 is TGTGCCAGTAAGCGGGGAGGGAACAGCATCTATGGCTACACCTTC. Translated, it gives CASKRGGNSIYGYTF.

CDR3 in DNA: TGTGCCAGCAGCTTATCTCCTCCCCCCTACGAGCAGTACTTC. The encoded protein is CASSLSPPPYEQYF. This chain links TRBV7-9 with TRBJ2-7; no firm D call. Looked up from germline, CDR1 is SEHNR and CDR2 is FQNEAQ (reference sequence). This CDR3 is 14 amino acids long. Trimming left V 2 bases short and J 2 bases short, with 10 bases between.

The chain uses TRBV14 and TRBJ2-1; weak D call: TRBD2 (6 bases). The CDR3 has 16 residues. Trimming shortened V by 2 bases and J by 4 bases, and 15 bases separated the two germline ends. Germline lookup yields CDR1 SGHDN and CDR2 FVKESK. CDR3 sequence (DNA): TGTGCCAGCAGCCAAATGCCGGGACTGGGATACAATGAGCAGTTCTTC. Its protein is CASSQMPGLGYNEQFF.

CDR3 sequence (DNA): TGTGCCAGCAGCTTGGGGGGACAGGGGCGCTCCAATGAGCAGTTCTTC. Translated, it gives CASSLGGQGRSNEQFF. The V gene is TRBV5-5, the J gene TRBJ2-1, with TRBD1 matching over 10 bases. The CDR3 has 16 amino acids. J lost 6 bases, V lost 0 bases, and 6 bases had no gene match. Germline loops: CDR1 SGHKS, CDR2 YYEKEE (reference sequence).

The chain joins TRBV9 to TRBJ2-1; unclear D gene. The CDR3 length is 16 residues. Germline CDR1 reads SGDLS; CDR2 reads YYNGEE. V was pared by 1 base and J by 1 base, with 12 bases between. The CDR3 loop reads CASSVRSTLSYNEQFF. In DNA form, the CDR3 reads TGTGCCAGCAGCGTACGTAGCACCCTGTCCTACAATGAGCAGTTCTTC.

The chain carries TRBV4-1 and TRBJ2-2; D perhaps matches TRBD1 (6 bases). Germline assignment: CDR1 MGHRA and CDR2 YSYEKL. The CDR3 totals 16 residues. V dropped 4 bases and J dropped 0 bases, with 12 bases sitting between them. The CDR3 nucleotides are TGCGCCAGCAGCCCAGGGGTTGGCTCGAACACCGGGGAGCTGTTTTTT. This translates into CASSPGVGSNTGELFF.

V usage is TRBV18 and J usage is TRBJ1-5; 9 nucleotides agree with TRBD1. The V and J ends lost 2 bases and 7 bases, in that order; junction bases with no gene match: 3. CDR3 length: 14 amino acids. Germline V gene sequence: CDR1 KGHSH, CDR2 LQKENI. CDR3 sequence: CASSPGQGFQPQHF. The CDR3 nucleotides are TGTGCCAGCTCACCAGGACAGGGGTTCCAGCCCCAGCATTTT.

The chain employs TRBV13 and TRBJ2-1, with 9 nucleotides matching TRBD1. CDR3 length equals 15 residues. J was trimmed by 7 bases and V by 4 bases; bases with no gene match: 8. The germline V gene has CDR1 PRHDT and CDR2 FYEKMQ (reference sequence). As DNA, the CDR3 is TGTGCCAGCAGCTCACCGGGACAGGGCGCGAATGAGCAGTTCTTC. It specifies CASSSPGQGANEQFF.

The CDR3 sequence is CASSYSLAGGTDTQYF. CDR3 nucleotides: TGTGCCAGCAGTTACTCACTAGCGGGGGGCACAGATACGCAGTATTTT. The gene calls are TRBV6-5 and TRBJ2-3, with 11 nucleotides matching TRBD2. The CDR3 length is 16 residues. V lost 0 bases to trimming and J lost 1 base; unmatched junction nucleotides: 0. The V gene's germline CDR1 is MNHEY and CDR2 SVGAGI.

The rearrangement uses TRBV7-2 and TRBJ2-7; perhaps TRBD1 as D (5 bases). Germline V gives CDR1 SGHTA, CDR2 FQGNSA. Trimming stripped 5 bases from V and 7 bases from J, with 9 bases between. The CDR3 contains 11 residues. CDR3 coding DNA: TGTGCCAGCAGCAATGCAGGGGAGCAGTACTTC. This codes for CASSNAGEQYF.

This clone was seen once. The rearrangement links TRBV5-1 to TRBJ2-5; the match to TRBD1 covers 7 bases. Germline V gives CDR1 SGHRS, CDR2 YFSETQ. The CDR3 extends over 15 amino acids. The V and J ends lost 3 bases and 2 bases, in that order; junction bases with no gene match: 7. In DNA form, the CDR3 reads TGCGCCAGCAGCTCCGGTGACAGGGAACAAGAGACCCAGTACTTC. Its translation: CASSSGDREQETQYF.

V gene TRBV21-1 combines with J gene TRBJ2-7; the table names TRBD2, a call not compared with the DNA. TRBV21-1 is annotated as a pseudogene. This CDR3 spans 15 amino acids. This CDR3 is CASSKGGIRGGKQYF. As DNA, the CDR3 is TGTGCCAGCAGCAAAGGAGGGATTCGGGGAGGTAAGCAGTACTTC.

This chain joins TRBV11-2 and TRBJ1-4, with D perhaps matching TRBD1 (5 bases). The V gene's germline CDR1 is SGHAT and CDR2 FQNNGV. The V end was cut by 5 bases, the J end by 10 bases, with 8 bases between. The CDR3 contains 11 residues. CDR3 loop: CASSHRLKLFF. The CDR3 DNA reads TGTGCCAGCAGCCACAGGTTAAAACTGTTTTTT.

CDR3 amino acids: CASSTGMYRGLTNTGELFF. In DNA form, the CDR3 reads TGTGCCAGCAGCACAGGGATGTACAGAGGCTTAACGAACACCGGGGAGCTGTTTTTT. The rearrangement links TRBV11-2 to TRBJ2-2; D perhaps matches TRBD1 (6 bases). Germline V CDR1 and CDR2: SGHAT, FQNNGV. The CDR3 runs to 19 residues. V dropped 5 bases and J dropped 0 bases, with 22 bases sitting between them.

The rearrangement uses TRBV6-5 and TRBJ1-1; D is ambiguous. The CDR3 is made up of 15 amino acids. The V end lost 9 bases, the J end lost 0 bases, and 17 bases lay between the germline ends. The germline V gene has CDR1 MNHEY and CDR2 SVGAGI. DNA for the CDR3: TGTGCCAGTCGATTTGGGCAGGCCATGAACACTGAAGCTTTCTTT. The encoded protein is CASRFGQAMNTEAFF.

The V call is TRBV6-1, the J call TRBJ1-1, with TRBD1 matching over 11 bases. Trimming cost V 5 bases and J 10 bases; bases outside gene matches: 9. CDR1 MNHNS and CDR2 SASEGT come from the germline V gene. The CDR3 spans 14 residues. CDR3 nucleotide sequence: TGTGCCAGCAGTTCCGCCGGGACAGGGGGTAGAGCTTTCTTT. Translating gives CASSSAGTGGRAFF.

This CDR3 is CASSLTPLLATNEQFF. The CDR3 DNA reads TGTGCCAGCAGCTTAACTCCACTGCTAGCGACCAATGAGCAGTTCTTC. J is TRBJ2-1 and V is TRBV7-3; the D gene is possibly TRBD2 (6 bases). CDR1 is SGHTA and CDR2 is FQGTGA in the germline V gene. V was cut by 0 bases and J by 6 bases, with 15 bases left in between. This CDR3 is 16 amino acids long.

V and J are TRBV5-6 and TRBJ1-1, with D hard to call. Looked up from germline, CDR1 is SGHDT and CDR2 is YYEEEE. The CDR3 sequence is 12 residues long. V lost 4 bases and J lost 5, with 9 bases in between. The CDR3 nucleotides read TGTGCCAGCAGCCTAGCCCCAACTGAAGCTTTCTTT. It encodes CASSLAPTEAFF.

This chain joins TRBV7-9 and TRBJ1-1, with D possibly matching TRBD1 (6 bases). This CDR3 spans 15 amino acids. V lost 5 bases, J lost 0 bases, and 13 bases lay in between. Looked up from germline, CDR1 is SEHNR and CDR2 is FQNEAQ (reference sequence). CDR3 nucleotide sequence: TGTGCCAGCAGCCCCCGAGGGGGGGTGAACACTGAAGCTTTCTTT. It codes for CASSPRGGVNTEAFF.